The T cell receptor (beta chain) under discussion was sequenced for a study of radiotherapy plus CTLA-4 blockade in lung cancer. Study background: Patients showed objective responses in roughly 19% of cases and disease control in under 40%. General study points: How blood T cell clones changed early, along with interferon-beta, reportedly forecast response best. Radiotherapy was combined with ipilimumab, and tumor-derived TCR clones then expanded in blood.

Germline CDR1 reads PRHDT; CDR2 reads FYEKMQ (reference sequence). V lost 5 bases to trimming and J lost 5 bases; unmatched junction nucleotides: 9. This CDR3 has 16 amino acids. TCRdb's copy holds only in-frame clones and misses some; the assay was immunoSEQ multiplex PCR. This table has under 95,000 clones, around 78% appearing once. Treatment of patients with chemo-refractory metastatic non-small-cell lung cancer consisted of focal radiation plus CTLA-4 blockade with ipilimumab. This clone was picked up a small number of times. The target antigen is unknown. Sample: peripheral blood, taken from a patient treated with radiotherapy plus ipilimumab. The chain couples TRBV13 to TRBJ2-1, with TRBD2 identical over 10 bases. This sequence was found in a human donor with non-small cell lung cancer whose response to radiotherapy plus ipilimumab could not be evaluated. Some clones in this sample may be carry-over from other donors' samples. CDR3: CASSPRTSGTHNEQFF. The CDR3 nucleotides read TGTGCCAGCAGCCCCCGGACTAGCGGTACCCACAATGAGCAGTTCTTC.